The 6 T cell receptor beta chains given below trace back to one sample, sequenced in a study of CD8 T cells in Susac syndrome. An input of about 0.5 to 1 ug of RNA was subjected to reverse transcription using random hexamers. TCRdb itself ran the immunoSEQ multiplex PCR reads through MiXCR, one entry per CDR3 protein. Altogether roughly 180,000 distinct CDR3 sequences are present, 90% to 95% being singletons, with the ten largest covering under 0.15%. Sequencing was carried out using CD4+ T cells from PBMCs. Receptors were obtained from a human donor in good health.

This clonotype was seen a single time. The chain recombines TRBV27 with TRBJ1-3; D unclear. Germline V lookup: CDR1 MNHEY, CDR2 SMNVEV (reference sequence). V was pared by 2 bases and J by 3 bases, with 8 bases between. This CDR3 region has 14 residues. Written as DNA, the CDR3 is TGTGCCAGCAGTTTAAAGGGTATTGGAAACACCATATATTTT. It encodes CASSLKGIGNTIYF.

This clonotype was seen only once. The chain has TRBV4-3 and TRBJ2-7; D might be TRBD2 (6 bases). From germline, CDR1 is LGHNA and CDR2 YSLEER. Trimming shortened V by 0 bases and J by 6 bases, and 12 bases separated the two germline ends. This CDR3 has 14 residues. The DNA for the CDR3 is TGCGCCAGCAGCCAAGATGGGGCGGGGCGCGAGCAGTACTTC. Translation: CASSQDGAGREQYF.

The chain carries TRBV20-1 and TRBJ1-1, with D perhaps matching TRBD1 (5 bases). This CDR3 comprises 15 residues. Germline CDR1 DFQATT, CDR2 SNEGSKA (reference sequence). Trimming shortened V by 5 bases and J by 6 bases, and 22 bases separated the two germline ends. DNA for the CDR3: TGCAGTGCTTCCAGGGATTTGTTACTCAACCCTGAAGCTTTCTTT. It specifies CSASRDLLLNPEAFF.

V and J are TRBV27 and TRBJ2-7, with D maybe TRBD2 (5 bases). Trimming left V 8 bases short and J 11 bases short, with 16 bases between. The CDR3 has 11 residues. Germline values: CDR1 MNHEY, CDR2 SMNVEV (reference sequence). The CDR3 reads CASRGALSEYF. CDR3 DNA sequence: TGTGCCAGCCGGGGAGCCCTCTCGGAGTACTTC.

The V and J genes are TRBV20-1 and TRBJ1-6; D remains ambiguous. V gave up 2 bases and J gave up 0 bases, with 11 bases separating them. This CDR3 is 16 amino acids long. Germline assignment: CDR1 DFQATT and CDR2 SNEGSKA (reference sequence). This CDR3 reads CSARSRRSSYNSPLHF. In DNA form, the CDR3 reads TGCAGTGCTAGATCGCGGAGGAGCTCCTATAATTCACCCCTCCACTTT.

The gene calls are TRBV6-5 and TRBJ2-1; D is uncertain. This CDR3 comprises 11 residues. V was shortened by 7 bases and J by 8 bases, with 9 bases between the two germline ends. Germline V gives CDR1 MNHEY, CDR2 SVGAGI. The chain's CDR3 is CASKKLDEQFF. The CDR3 region has the DNA TGTGCCAGCAAAAAATTAGATGAGCAGTTCTTC.